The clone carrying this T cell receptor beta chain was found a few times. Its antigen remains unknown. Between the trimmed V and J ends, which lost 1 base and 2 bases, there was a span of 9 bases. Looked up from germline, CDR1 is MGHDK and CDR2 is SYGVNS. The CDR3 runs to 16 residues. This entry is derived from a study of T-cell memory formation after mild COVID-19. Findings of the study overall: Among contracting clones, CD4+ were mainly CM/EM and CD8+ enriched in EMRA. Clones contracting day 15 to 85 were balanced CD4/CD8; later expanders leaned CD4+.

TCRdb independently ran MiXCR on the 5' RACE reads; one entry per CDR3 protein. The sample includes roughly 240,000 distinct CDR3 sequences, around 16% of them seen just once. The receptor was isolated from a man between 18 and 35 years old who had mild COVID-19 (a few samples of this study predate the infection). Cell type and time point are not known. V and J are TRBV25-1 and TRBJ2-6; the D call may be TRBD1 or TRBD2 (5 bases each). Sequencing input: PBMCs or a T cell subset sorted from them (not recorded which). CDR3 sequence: CASSEFGATGANVLTF. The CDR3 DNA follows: TGTGCCAGCAGTGAATTCGGGGCCACTGGGGCCAACGTCCTGACTTTC.